This TCR beta chain was retrieved from a study of cytomegalovirus exposure and HLA in healthy donors (TCRdb year 2017). Looking at the study overall: In an earlier analysis of around 540 of the donors, about 270 Gb of sequence data and approximately 120 million unique TCR beta sequences from 150 million to 200 million T cells were reported. The study aimed to test whether cataloging public T cell receptors could reveal signatures of past pathogen exposure. Along with the roughly 710-subject first cohort, a separate validation cohort of around 120 different subjects was used. A later analysis re-examined previously published TCR beta repertoires from hundreds of donors and added high-resolution HLA genotyping to investigate patterns of TCR occurrence. On average, about 200,000 unique TCR beta nucleotide sequences were sequenced per donor among several hundred genotyped donors of the cohort, with roughly 18% of those sequences being non-productive. Of the 300 to 450 genotyped donors, over 70% fell in the genetic ancestry cluster associated with self-reported Caucasian donors. Every discovery cohort repertoire had been produced on one sequencing platform. Roughly 300 gigabases of sequencing data and approximately 84 million unique TCR sequences were included in an early release covering over 600 HLA-typed donors. In a later genetic analysis, genome-wide SNP genotypes for about three fifths of the roughly 670 donors were used, and that subset was treated as a discovery cohort. The study combined high-throughput TCR immunosequencing, statistical association of individual TCRs with disease status, and machine learning to predict cytomegalovirus infection status. The T cell repertoires of 550 to 850 subjects were profiled by immunosequencing and related to cytomegalovirus serostatus. Typing coverage differed by locus: A, B, C, DRB1 and DQB1 were typed in roughly 629-630 donors, DQA1 in about 500, DPA1 in 606, and DPB1 in just under 490. Donor age, sex, ethnicity and CMV serostatus were collected together with the repertoire data. In the later analysis, no new phenotypic data were used to find candidate immune exposures; instead, reliance was placed on TCR beta sequences and their occurrence across donors. Four to six DR-DQ haplotypes were handled as single units for association and clustering, since linkage in the cohort was strong. An earlier analysis of approximately 500 of the donors applied high-throughput TCR beta sequencing to assess whether each TCR beta V gene segment acted as functional or pseudogenic. HLA typing covered class I and class II loci at four-digit resolution. General findings and caveats noted by the study authors: The 87-base-pair reads could not distinguish some IMGT-functional V segments, including TRBV6-2 and TRBV6-3, so those segments were excluded. The cohort was sequenced for TCR beta chains only, and without alpha or paired-chain data the features that could be detected were limited. While some public TCRs were present in many individuals, most TCR sequences turned up only very rarely across donors. In both the original and validation cohorts, the classifier was reported to diagnose cytomegalovirus status with high specificity and sensitivity. In a later genetic analysis, a missense DCLRE1C variant was associated with V-gene and J-gene trimming of TCR beta chains, and the association was replicated in an independent cohort. In a later analysis, most CMV-associated TCR beta chains were found to appear HLA-restricted, with HLA associations seemingly driven largely by CMV exposure. CMV serostatus was the only immune exposure information available for the cohort. Because counts were too low, more than 15 rarely observed V segments, including chromosome 9 orphons, were excluded from the earlier analysis of some 540 of the donors. According to the authors, the approach could potentially be generalized to other disease states and immunological phenotypes. A further reported finding was that TCR beta sequences accurately predicted the HLA-A and HLA-B alleles for most subjects in the first cohort. Linkage disequilibrium might explain the correlated functional status among segregating V segments, but an unknown experimental factor could not be excluded. In a later analysis, several top co-occurrence clusters were reported to appear linked to parvovirus B19, influenza, CMV and Epstein-Barr virus. When HLA alleles, especially DR and DQ, strongly co-occurred, attributing TCR associations to individual alleles was difficult. Presence/absence analyses assumed roughly uniform sequencing depth across donors, an assumption that may not hold. A later analysis associated 16,951 TCR beta sequences with specific HLA alleles at a false discovery rate of 0.05. In vitro tests confirmed that a few of the cytomegalovirus-associated TCR beta chains recognize cytomegalovirus antigens. The sequencing pipeline was judged likely to have produced a cluster of highly shared sequence variants as a technical artifact. A later genetic analysis reported fewer N-insertions in productive TCRs among donors in an Asian-associated ancestry cluster than the roughly 700-donor mean. Because some donors lacked HLA typing at each locus, the association tests relied only on the typed subset. The study gave a list of under 200 TCR beta chains associated with cytomegalovirus. In an earlier analysis of 450 to 750 of the donors, most TCR beta V segments appeared in productive rearrangements about 90% or about 30% of the time, broadly matching IMGT annotations. A later analysis found that HLA-associated TCR beta chains were more clonally expanded and had lower generation probabilities than equally common non-associated chains. A later analysis found that TCR association rates varied across HLA loci, with DRB1 alleles showing the most associated TCRs and HLA-C alleles the fewest.

The CDR1 and CDR2 encoded by the germline V gene are SNHLY and FYNNEI. Its CDR3 holds 14 amino acids, cysteine through phenylalanine. Just CDR3 DNA is preserved here, 42 bases in frame from base 1. V lost 6 bases and J lost 2 bases, and the count of bases not matched to a germline gene is 4. The sample holds a few counts of this clone. This receptor's antigen is unknown. One base away there is no much larger clone; base qualities are not given. The receptor library was made with the immunoSEQ multiplex PCR assay. A mixture of 60 forward primers for TCR Vbeta segments and 13 reverse primers for TCR Jbeta segments was used in the multiplex PCR. A multiplex PCR assay on genomic DNA amplified the CDR3 region of rearranged TCR beta genes. The amplified TCR beta libraries were sequenced on the Illumina HiSeq System as 87-base-pair reads. The authors' analysis ran thus. In a later analysis, tens of millions of unique TCR beta chains were counted across the 500 to 700 repertoires, and roughly 11 million of these chains were shared by at least two donors. A nearest-neighbor algorithm error-corrected the raw reads and collapsed the reads into unique sequences, merging closely related sequences to remove PCR and sequencing errors. V, D and J gene segments were assigned by aligning CDR3 sequences to IMGT reference sequences. For a sequence to be retained, at least a six-nucleotide match to both a V gene segment and a J gene segment was required. Rearrangements were classified as productive when the CDR3 lacked stop codons and remained in frame with V and J, and all other rearrangements were classified as non-productive. CDR3 was defined according to IMGT convention as the region running from the second conserved V-encoded cysteine to the conserved J-encoded phenylalanine. The earlier analysis of fewer than 750 of the donors excluded sequences that lacked an unambiguous match to a single V gene segment. In an earlier analysis of several hundred of the donors, V segments were called functional above 56.7% productive rearrangements and were called segregating when the between-donor standard deviation exceeded 5%. To diagnose cytomegalovirus status from the catalog of TCR beta chain sequences, a statistical classification framework was built. In a later analysis, V and J genes were assigned by comparing TCR nucleotide sequences against IMGT/GENE-DB human TR gene sequences. A later analysis assigned CDR3 sequences and most-parsimonious VDJ recombination scenarios with the TCRdist pipeline. In a later analysis, each TCR beta chain was defined by its CDR3 amino acid sequence together with its V-gene family, and reads lacking a unique V-gene family were excluded. As a way to deal with suspected cross-contamination and a sequencing artifact, a later analysis dropped nearly 600 nucleotide sequences that were highly shared and had low generation probability. In a later analysis, a clonal expansion index for each public chain was calculated from normalized within-repertoire ranks of inferred template counts. In a later analysis, generation probabilities were computed with a VDJ recombination model fitted to out-of-frame rearrangements, and the resulting probabilities were checked against IGoR. In a later analysis, hypergeometric tests were used to score TCR-TCR, TCR-HLA and TCR-CMV co-occurrence, with a repertoire-size bias correction applied to TCR pairs. False discovery rates were estimated in a later analysis by permuting HLA or CMV assignments 20 times. A later analysis grouped co-occurring TCRs with DBSCAN, adding TCRdist sequence similarity when clustering within HLA-allele-positive subsets. Repertoires with fewer than 30,000 or more than 120,000 public chains were left out of co-occurrence clustering, as were four to six repertoires with anomalous nucleotide sharing. TCRdb obtained this table from immuneACCESS and retained in-frame rearrangements with V and J assigned. These tables miss some clones; where compared with another copy, unresolved V genes account for less than half of the shortfall, and the remainder is unexplained. V, J and clone size are those of that table, while D and trimming were read from the DNA. Present in this sample are 150,000 to 200,000 clones, around 80% of which were seen just once. The ten largest clones capture around 2% of the sample.

The cohort consisted of hundreds of healthy bone marrow donors. At the time of sampling, all cohort members were nominally healthy, though unrecorded immune exposures were likely present. The donor tested CMV seropositive, placing the donor among the roughly 270 seropositive members of the cohort. Each donor provided a peripheral blood sample, and peripheral blood mononuclear cells were used for TCR beta sequencing. Genomic DNA extraction from the blood cell samples was performed with the Qiagen DNeasy Blood Extraction Kit. Recombination joined TRBV2 with TRBJ2-7; TRBD2 fits 10 bases in the junction. The receptor's source is a woman aged 18-29 years in good health and CMV-seropositive. Sequenced material: PBMCs. Here is the DNA: TGTGCCAGCAGACCCAGCGGGGGGGCCTACGAGCAGTACTTC. This encodes CASRPSGGAYEQYF.